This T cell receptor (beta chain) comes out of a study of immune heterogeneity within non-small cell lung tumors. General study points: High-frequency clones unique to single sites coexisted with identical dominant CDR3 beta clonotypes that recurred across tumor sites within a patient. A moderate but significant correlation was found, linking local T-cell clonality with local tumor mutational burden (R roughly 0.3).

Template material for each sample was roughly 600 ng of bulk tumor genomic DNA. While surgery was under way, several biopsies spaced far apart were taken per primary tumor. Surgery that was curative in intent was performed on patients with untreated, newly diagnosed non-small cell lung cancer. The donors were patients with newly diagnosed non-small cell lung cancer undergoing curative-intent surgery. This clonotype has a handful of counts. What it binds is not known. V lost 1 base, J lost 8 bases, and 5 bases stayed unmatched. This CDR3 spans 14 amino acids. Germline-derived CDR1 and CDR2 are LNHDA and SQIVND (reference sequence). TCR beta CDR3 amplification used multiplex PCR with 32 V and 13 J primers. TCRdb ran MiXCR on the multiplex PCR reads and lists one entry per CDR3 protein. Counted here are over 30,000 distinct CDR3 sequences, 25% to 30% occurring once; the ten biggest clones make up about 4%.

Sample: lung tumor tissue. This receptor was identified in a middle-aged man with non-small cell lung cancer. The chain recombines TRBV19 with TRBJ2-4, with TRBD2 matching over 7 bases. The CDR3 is CASSIGGGGDIQYF. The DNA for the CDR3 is TGTGCCAGTAGTATAGGGGGGGGAGGGGACATTCAGTACTTC.